The 31 T cell receptor beta chains below were found in one sample sequenced in a study of shared clonotypes between healthy human individuals. The table came from immunoSEQ multiplex PCR; TCRdb's copy has only in-frame clones and leaves some out. The top ten clones hold approximately 0.39% of a sample with roughly 2.2 million clones, 85% to 95% of them seen once. The source material was naive CD4+ T cells from PBMCs. This sample's subset: CD45RA+ positively selected. The source of these receptors is a man aged 18 to 35 in good health. Some clones in this sample may be carry-over from other donors' samples.

The V gene is TRBV7-9, the J gene TRBJ2-7; TRBD2 agrees at 12 bases. The CDR3 covers 16 residues. In germline, CDR1 is SEHNR, CDR2 FQNEAQ (reference sequence). Trimming cost V 0 bases and J 5 bases; bases outside gene matches: 5. The CDR3 DNA follows: TGTGCCAGCAGCTTAGCGCTAGCGGGAGGGGTCCACGAGCAGTACTTC. Residues: CASSLALAGGVHEQYF.

The chain has TRBV18 and TRBJ2-7, with TRBD2 matching over 10 bases. With 3 bases clipped from V and 1 base from J, the junction kept 6 bases outside the gene matches. Germline V gene lookup returns CDR1 KGHSH and CDR2 LQKENI. The CDR3 runs 16 residues. CDR3 in DNA: TGTGCCAGCTCACCTACCGGGACTAGCGCTTCCTACGAGCAGTACTTC. Translating it yields CASSPTGTSASYEQYF.

The CDR3 region has the DNA TGTGCCATCAGTGAGCGTGCTAGCGGGACCAATGAGCAGTTCTTC. Translated: CAISERASGTNEQFF. This chain uses TRBV10-3 with TRBJ2-1, with 9 positions matching TRBD2. The CDR3 contains 15 residues. Per the germline V gene, CDR1 is ENHRY and CDR2 is SYGVKD. V lost 2 bases to trimming and J lost 6 bases; unmatched junction nucleotides: 5.

This sequence joins TRBV7-9 and TRBJ2-3, with D possibly matching TRBD1 (5 bases). Trimming removed 3 bases from V and 4 bases from J, with 11 bases in between. Germline CDR1 is SEHNR and CDR2 is FQNEAQ (reference sequence). This CDR3 has 14 amino acids. CDR3 nucleotide sequence: TGTGCCAGCAGCTTGGGGCTTTCCGCAGATACGCAGTATTTT. Translation gives CASSLGLSADTQYF.

CDR3 DNA: TGCGCCAGCAGCCTAGGGACAGGGCAAGACGAGCAGTACTTC. Protein sequence: CASSLGTGQDEQYF. V gene TRBV4-1 combines with J gene TRBJ2-7; TRBD1 matches at 9 bases. Germline V lookup: CDR1 MGHRA, CDR2 YSYEKL. CDR3 length: 14 amino acids. The V and J ends lost 4 bases and 5 bases, in that order; junction bases with no gene match: 6.

The J gene is TRBJ2-5, the V gene TRBV5-1, with D possibly being TRBD1 (7 bases). Deletions cut 4 bases from V and 5 bases from J, with 21 bases between. Per the germline V gene, CDR1 is SGHRS and CDR2 is YFSETQ. CDR3 length: 16 residues. The CDR3 nucleotides read TGCGCCAGCAGCCAGGGGGGTTGGTCCGGTGGTGAGACCCAGTACTTC. It translates to CASSQGGWSGGETQYF.

The V and J genes are TRBV27 and TRBJ2-3, with D hard to call. This CDR3 spans 13 amino acids. Between the trimmed V and J ends, which lost 7 bases and 0 bases, there was a span of 8 bases. The V gene's germline CDR1 is MNHEY and CDR2 SMNVEV (reference sequence). The CDR3 nucleotides are TGTGCCAGCACATCTCTTAGCACAGATACGCAGTATTTT. Translating it yields CASTSLSTDTQYF.

Remarks on this clone: Other DNA variants within this sample encode the same CDR3. This chain connects TRBV28 to TRBJ2-6, with 9 bases that match TRBD1. Unmatched junction bases numbered 3, after V lost 4 bases and J lost 2 bases. Per germline, CDR1 MDHEN and CDR2 SYDVKM. The CDR3 length is 16 residues. The CDR3 reads CASSSNRGPGANVLTF. DNA for the CDR3: TGTGCCAGCAGTTCTAACAGGGGGCCTGGGGCCAACGTCCTGACTTTC.

Comment on this clone: In the same sample, other DNA sequences code for this CDR3. This sequence joins TRBV28 and TRBJ2-5; the D gene is possibly TRBD2 (7 bases). The CDR3 length is 14 residues. V was pared by 3 bases and J by 5 bases, with 13 bases between. Germline values: CDR1 MDHEN, CDR2 SYDVKM. The CDR3 DNA is TGTGCCAGCAGTTTGTTGGGGGGGCAGGAGACCCAGTACTTC. Protein sequence: CASSLLGGQETQYF.

V usage is TRBV18 and J usage is TRBJ2-7; D call uncertain. V was shortened by 4 bases and J by 2 bases, with 12 bases between the two germline ends. The CDR3 covers 14 residues. CDR1 and CDR2 (germline): KGHSH, LQKENI. The CDR3 protein is CASSLAAVPYEQYF. The CDR3 bases are TGTGCCAGCTCACTAGCTGCGGTCCCCTACGAGCAGTACTTC. The complete variable domain, with remaining parts taken from reference TRBV18 and TRBJ2-7, reads NAGVMQNPRHLVRRRGQEARLRCSPMKGHSHVYWYRQLPEEGLKFMVYLQKENIIDESGMPKERFSAEFPKEGPSILRIQQVVRGDSAAYFCASSLAAVPYEQYFGPGTRLTVT.

The chain has TRBV5-4 and TRBJ2-5; 9 bases match TRBD1. This CDR3 is 15 amino acids long. The V gene end was trimmed by 6 bases and the J gene end by 4 bases; junction bases not matched to a gene: 10. Germline CDR1 SGHNT, CDR2 YYREEE (reference sequence). For the CDR3, the DNA is TGTGCCAGCACCCTCATGGAGACAGGGGGAGAGACCCAGTACTTC. Protein: CASTLMETGGETQYF.

The J gene is TRBJ2-2, the V gene TRBV19; D might be TRBD2 (6 bases). Germline CDR1 and CDR2: LNHDA and SQIVND (reference sequence). Trimming removed 4 bases at V and 0 bases at J, with 15 bases between. The CDR3 loop spans 17 amino acids. The CDR3, as DNA: TGTGCCAGTAGTACTCCGGGACTTCACGCGAACACCGGGGAGCTGTTTTTT. Translation: CASSTPGLHANTGELFF.

As regards this clone: This CDR3 is also generated by other DNA sequences in the sample. The genes are TRBV27 and TRBJ1-4; 11 positions match TRBD1. This CDR3 is 15 amino acids long. Trimming at V came to 4 bases and at J to 7 bases, leaving 5 bases not matched to a gene. Germline loops: CDR1 MNHEY, CDR2 SMNVEV (reference sequence). The CDR3 is CASSSPGTGGEKLFF. The CDR3 region has the DNA TGTGCCAGCAGTTCTCCGGGGACAGGGGGTGAAAAACTGTTTTTT.

The V and J genes are TRBV6-6 and TRBJ2-2; tentatively, D is TRBD1 (6 bases). Looked up from germline, CDR1 is MNHNY and CDR2 is SVGAGI (reference sequence). Trimming cost V 5 bases and J 8 bases, with 15 bases left between them. The CDR3 covers 14 residues. The DNA of the CDR3 is TGTGCCAGCAGTAAACAGGGCCCCCCTGGGGAGCTGTTTTTT. The encoded protein is CASSKQGPPGELFF.

The chain recombines TRBV9 with TRBJ1-5, with a possible D match to TRBD1 (6 bases). The CDR3 has 14 residues. Trimming removed 4 bases from V and 7 bases from J, with 15 bases in between. The germline V gene has CDR1 SGDLS and CDR2 YYNGEE. The CDR3 region is CASSPDTGNQPQHF. The CDR3 DNA is TGTGCCAGCAGCCCCGATACAGGGAACCAGCCCCAGCATTTT.

A single count supports this clone. This chain joins TRBV9 and TRBJ2-7, with D possibly being TRBD2 (6 bases). V was cut by 0 bases and J by 6 bases, with 16 bases left in between. The CDR3 has 15 amino acids. Germline CDR1 is SGDLS and CDR2 is YYNGEE. The CDR3 DNA is TGTGCCAGCAGCGTAGGGGACTCCCTGAGGGGCGAGCAGTACTTC. Translating it yields CASSVGDSLRGEQYF.

In regard to this clone: Other DNA sequences from this sample encode an identical CDR3 as well. CDR3 in amino acids: CASSRDRAETQYF. The DNA for the CDR3 is TGCGCCAGCAGCCGCGACAGGGCGGAGACCCAGTACTTC. J is TRBJ2-5 and V is TRBV5-1; 7 bases align to TRBD1. CDR1 is SGHRS and CDR2 is YFSETQ in the germline V gene. The CDR3 totals 13 residues. The V segment lost 4 bases and the J segment 5 bases; nucleotides outside the gene matches: 5. The full variable domain, rest sourced from reference TRBV5-1 and TRBJ2-5, is KAGVTQTPRYLIKTRGQQVTLSCSPISGHRSVSWYQQTPGQGLQFLFEYFSETQRNKGNFPGRFSGRQFSNSRSEMNVSTLELGDSALYLCASSRDRAETQYFGPGTRLLVL.

This rearrangement joins TRBV18 to TRBJ2-2; D is perhaps TRBD1 (6 bases). The CDR3 has 16 residues. From germline, CDR1 is KGHSH and CDR2 LQKENI. Trimming cost V 4 bases and J 1 base, with 13 bases left between them. The CDR3 nucleotides read TGTGCCAGCTCACGGCTAAGGACAGAGAACACCGGGGAGCTGTTTTTT. Translation gives CASSRLRTENTGELFF.

This chain connects TRBV9 to TRBJ2-1, with 9 bases identical to TRBD2. CDR1 and CDR2 from the germline V gene are SGDLS and YYNGEE. Trimming at V came to 4 bases and at J to 1 base, leaving 9 bases not matched to a gene. The CDR3 is made up of 17 amino acids. CDR3 in amino acids: CASSSRGAGGSYNEQFF. Written as DNA, the CDR3 is TGTGCCAGCAGCTCAAGAGGAGCGGGAGGATCCTACAATGAGCAGTTCTTC.

This clone was observed a single time. This chain links TRBV5-1 with TRBJ2-7; D perhaps matches TRBD2 (6 bases). In germline, CDR1 is SGHRS, CDR2 YFSETQ. The CDR3 runs 14 residues. V lost 2 bases, J lost 1 base, and 10 bases lay in between. CDR3 residues: CASSFDGGSYEQYF. CDR3 coding DNA: TGCGCCAGCAGCTTCGACGGGGGATCCTACGAGCAGTACTTC. The full variable domain, its missing parts supplied by reference TRBV5-1 and TRBJ2-7, is KAGVTQTPRYLIKTRGQQVTLSCSPISGHRSVSWYQQTPGQGLQFLFEYFSETQRNKGNFPGRFSGRQFSNSRSEMNVSTLELGDSALYLCASSFDGGSYEQYFGPGTRLTVT.

The V call is TRBV6-1, the J call TRBJ1-4; TRBD1 might be the D (6 bases). The CDR3 is 13 residues long. CDR1 and CDR2 from the germline V gene are MNHNS and SASEGT. V lost 8 bases and J 4 bases, leaving 11 bases between the germline ends. The CDR3 spells CASGQPFNEKLFF. The CDR3 DNA reads as TGTGCCAGCGGACAGCCCTTTAATGAAAAACTGTTTTTT.

The CDR3 is CASGPGAEYSNQPQHF. DNA for the CDR3: TGCGCCAGCGGACCTGGGGCCGAATATAGCAATCAGCCCCAGCATTTT. V and J are TRBV10-2 and TRBJ1-5; weak D call: TRBD1 (5 bases). Trimming shortened V by 8 bases and J by 0 bases, and 17 bases separated the two germline ends. Germline assignment: CDR1 WSHSY and CDR2 SAAADI. The CDR3 extends over 16 amino acids.

The chain has TRBV28 and TRBJ2-7; TRBD2 is a possible D gene (6 bases). The CDR3 is 15 amino acids. The V end lost 7 bases, the J end lost 1 base, and 17 bases lay between the germline ends. Germline CDR1 and CDR2: MDHEN and SYDVKM. In nucleotides, the CDR3 is TGTGCCAGCATCTGGTCCGGGACTCAATCCTACGAGCAGTACTTC. This encodes CASIWSGTQSYEQYF.

The J gene is TRBJ1-1, the V gene TRBV27, with D tentatively TRBD1 (5 bases). CDR1 is MNHEY and CDR2 is SMNVEV in the germline V gene (reference sequence). The CDR3 runs 18 residues. Trimming shortened V by 6 bases and J by 7 bases, and 30 bases separated the two germline ends. The CDR3 nucleotides are TGTGCCAGCAGCCCCCAGGCAGGGCGAAGGCGGGGACGGGGTGAAGCTTTCTTT. Translation gives CASSPQAGRRRGRGEAFF.

The CDR3 DNA follows: TGTGCCAGCAGCTTTTCGGAGGGGGAGACCCAGTACTTC. This translates into CASSFSEGETQYF. The V call is TRBV11-3, the J call TRBJ2-5, with D maybe TRBD2 (6 bases). V lost 3 bases and J lost 5, with 10 bases in between. The germline V gene has CDR1 SGHNT and CDR2 YENEEA. The CDR3 extends over 13 amino acids.

V is TRBV27 and J is TRBJ2-2; TRBD2 is a possible D gene (6 bases). Trimming stripped 1 base from V and 4 bases from J, with 16 bases between. Germline CDR1 MNHEY, CDR2 SMNVEV (reference sequence). This CDR3 is built from 17 residues. The CDR3 DNA reads TGTGCCAGCAGTTTATGGGGGGAAGGAGGACGCACCGGGGAGCTGTTTTTT. Amino acid sequence: CASSLWGEGGRTGELFF.

Remarks on this clone: Other DNA sequences in the same sample also yield this CDR3. The CDR3 loop is CASSTGANEKLFF. The CDR3 coding sequence is TGTGCCAGCTCAACCGGGGCGAATGAAAAACTGTTTTTT. The chain is built from TRBV18 and TRBJ1-4, with a possible D match to TRBD1 (5 bases). The CDR3 extends over 13 amino acids. Trimming stripped 5 bases from V and 5 bases from J, with 9 bases between. Per germline, CDR1 KGHSH and CDR2 LQKENI.

V and J are TRBV29-1 and TRBJ1-3; D not resolved. Germline values: CDR1 SQVTM, CDR2 ANQGSEA. The germline V and J ends were trimmed by 7 bases and 4 bases, with 8 bases remaining between them. This CDR3 is built from 11 residues. CDR3 in amino acids: CSAPTGNTIYF. CDR3 nucleotide sequence: TGCAGCGCCCCGACAGGAAACACCATATATTTT.

This chain's CDR3 is CASRPSTGAPYEQYF. DNA for the CDR3: TGTGCCAGCCGGCCGAGCACAGGGGCCCCCTACGAGCAGTACTTC. V and J are TRBV25-1 and TRBJ2-7, with TRBD1 matching 7 bases. V lost 8 bases, J lost 2 bases, and 12 bases stayed unmatched. This CDR3 contains 15 residues. Germline V CDR1 and CDR2: MGHDK, SYGVNS.

This sequence joins TRBV7-9 and TRBJ2-7, with D perhaps TRBD1 (5 bases). The germline gives CDR1 SEHNR, CDR2 FQNEAQ (reference sequence). The CDR3 extends over 14 amino acids. Trimming stripped 3 bases from V and 2 bases from J, with 11 bases between. Written as DNA, the CDR3 is TGTGCCAGCAGCTTCGGCCAGGACACCTACGAGCAGTACTTC. It codes for CASSFGQDTYEQYF.

The V and J genes are TRBV5-6 and TRBJ1-6; D is unclear. In germline, CDR1 is SGHDT, CDR2 YYEEEE. The CDR3 has 16 residues. V lost 0 bases and J lost 0, with 7 bases in between. The CDR3 nucleotides are TGTGCCAGCAGCTTGGGTCCTAGCTCCTATAATTCACCCCTCCACTTT. This gives the protein CASSLGPSSYNSPLHF.